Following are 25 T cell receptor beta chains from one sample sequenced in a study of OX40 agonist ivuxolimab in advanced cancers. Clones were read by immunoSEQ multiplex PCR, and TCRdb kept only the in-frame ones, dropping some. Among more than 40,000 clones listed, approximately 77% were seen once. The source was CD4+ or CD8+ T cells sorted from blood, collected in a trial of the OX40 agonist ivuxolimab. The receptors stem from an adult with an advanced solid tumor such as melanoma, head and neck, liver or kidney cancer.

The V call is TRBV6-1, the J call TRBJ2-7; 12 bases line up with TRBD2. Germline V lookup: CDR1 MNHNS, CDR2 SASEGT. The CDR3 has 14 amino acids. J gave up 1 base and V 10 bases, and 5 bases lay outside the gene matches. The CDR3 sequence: CATVLAGGSYEQYF. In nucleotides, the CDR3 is TGTGCCACCGTACTAGCGGGAGGTTCCTACGAGCAGTACTTC.

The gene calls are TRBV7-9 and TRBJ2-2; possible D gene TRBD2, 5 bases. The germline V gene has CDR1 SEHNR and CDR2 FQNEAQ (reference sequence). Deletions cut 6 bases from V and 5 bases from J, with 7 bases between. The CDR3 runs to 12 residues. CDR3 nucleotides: TGTGCCAGCAGGGAGGCGACCGGGGAGCTGTTTTTT. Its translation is CASREATGELFF.

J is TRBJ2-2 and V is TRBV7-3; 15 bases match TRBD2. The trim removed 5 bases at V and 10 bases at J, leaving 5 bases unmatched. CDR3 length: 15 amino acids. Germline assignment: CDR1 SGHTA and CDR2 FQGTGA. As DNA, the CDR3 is TGTGCCAGCAGCCCTGGGACTAGCGGGAGGTCGGAGCTGTTTTTT. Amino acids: CASSPGTSGRSELFF.

The CDR3 DNA reads as TGTGCCAGCACGGCCTCTGGGGCCAACGTCCTGACTTTC. It translates to CASTASGANVLTF. The chain couples TRBV6-5 to TRBJ2-6; D is uncertain. V lost 7 bases and J 0 bases, leaving 4 bases between the germline ends. There are 13 residues in the CDR3. CDR1 is MNHEY, CDR2 SVGAGI, per germline.

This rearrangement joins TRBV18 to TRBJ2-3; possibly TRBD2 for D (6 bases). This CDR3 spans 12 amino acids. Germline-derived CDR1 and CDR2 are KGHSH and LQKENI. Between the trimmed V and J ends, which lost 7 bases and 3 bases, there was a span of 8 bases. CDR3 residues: CASCLATDTQYF. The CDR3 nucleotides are TGTGCCAGCTGTCTAGCGACAGATACGCAGTATTTT.

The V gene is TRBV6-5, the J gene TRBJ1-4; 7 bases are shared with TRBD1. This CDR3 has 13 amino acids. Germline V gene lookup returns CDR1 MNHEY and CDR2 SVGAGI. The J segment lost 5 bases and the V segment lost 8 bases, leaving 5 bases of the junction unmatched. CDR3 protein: CASLGGGNEKLFF. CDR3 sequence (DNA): TGTGCCAGCCTCGGAGGGGGCAATGAAAAACTGTTTTTT.

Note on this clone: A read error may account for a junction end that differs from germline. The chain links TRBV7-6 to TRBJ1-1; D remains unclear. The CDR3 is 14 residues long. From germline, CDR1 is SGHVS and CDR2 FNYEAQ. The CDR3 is CAGSLEQSNTEAFF. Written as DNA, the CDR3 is TGTGCCGGCAGCTTAGAACAGAGCAACACTGAAGCTTTCTTT.

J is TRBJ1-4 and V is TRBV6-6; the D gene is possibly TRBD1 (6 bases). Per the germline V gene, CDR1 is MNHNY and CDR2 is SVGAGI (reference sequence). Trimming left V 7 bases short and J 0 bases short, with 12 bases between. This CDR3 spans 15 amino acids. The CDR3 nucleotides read TGTGCCAGCACTGGCAGGGGCGCAACTAATGAAAAACTGTTTTTT. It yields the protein CASTGRGATNEKLFF.

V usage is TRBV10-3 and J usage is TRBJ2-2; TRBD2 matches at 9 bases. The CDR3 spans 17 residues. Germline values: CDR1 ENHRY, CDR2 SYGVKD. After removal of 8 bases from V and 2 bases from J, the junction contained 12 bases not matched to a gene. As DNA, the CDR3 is TGTGCCATCGCCCCGACACTAGCGGGCCAAAACACCGGGGAGCTGTTTTTT. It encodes CAIAPTLAGQNTGELFF.

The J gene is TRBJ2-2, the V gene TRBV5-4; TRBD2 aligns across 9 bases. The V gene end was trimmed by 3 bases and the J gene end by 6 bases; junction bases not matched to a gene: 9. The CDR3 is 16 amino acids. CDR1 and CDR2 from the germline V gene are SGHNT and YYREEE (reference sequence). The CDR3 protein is CASSSAGTSSPGELFF. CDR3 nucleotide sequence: TGTGCCAGCAGCTCCGCCGGGACTAGCAGCCCCGGGGAGCTGTTTTTT.

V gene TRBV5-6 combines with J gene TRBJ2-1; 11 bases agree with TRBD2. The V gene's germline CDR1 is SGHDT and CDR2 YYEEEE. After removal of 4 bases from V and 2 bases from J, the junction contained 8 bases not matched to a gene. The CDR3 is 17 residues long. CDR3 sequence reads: CASSGDRLAGTYNEQFF. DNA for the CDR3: TGTGCCAGCAGCGGCGACCGACTAGCGGGAACCTACAATGAGCAGTTCTTC.

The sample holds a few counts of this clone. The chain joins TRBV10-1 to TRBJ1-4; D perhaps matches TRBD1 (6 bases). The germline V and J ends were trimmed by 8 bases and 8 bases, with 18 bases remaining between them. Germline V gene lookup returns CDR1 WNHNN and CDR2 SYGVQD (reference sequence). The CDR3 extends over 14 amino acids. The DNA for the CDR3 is TGCGCCAGCTCGACCTGGGGGGCGCCCGAAAAACTGTTTTTT. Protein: CASSTWGAPEKLFF.

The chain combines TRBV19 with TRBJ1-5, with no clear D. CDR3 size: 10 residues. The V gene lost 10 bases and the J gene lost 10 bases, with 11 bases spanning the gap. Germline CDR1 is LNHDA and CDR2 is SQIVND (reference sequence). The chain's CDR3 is CAKFFSPQHF. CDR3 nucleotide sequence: TGTGCCAAATTTTTTAGTCCCCAGCATTTT.

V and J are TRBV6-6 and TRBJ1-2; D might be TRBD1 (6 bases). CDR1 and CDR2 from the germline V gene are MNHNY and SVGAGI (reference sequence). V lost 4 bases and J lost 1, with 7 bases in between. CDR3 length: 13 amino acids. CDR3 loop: CASSWDNNYGYTF. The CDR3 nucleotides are TGTGCCAGCAGTTGGGACAATAACTATGGCTACACCTTC.

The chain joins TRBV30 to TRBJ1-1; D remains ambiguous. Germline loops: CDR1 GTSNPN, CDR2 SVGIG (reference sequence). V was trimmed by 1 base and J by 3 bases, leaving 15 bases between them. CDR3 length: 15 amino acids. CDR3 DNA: TGTGCCTGGAGTGACAAGGGCCCTGGGGACACTGAAGCTTTCTTT. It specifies CAWSDKGPGDTEAFF.

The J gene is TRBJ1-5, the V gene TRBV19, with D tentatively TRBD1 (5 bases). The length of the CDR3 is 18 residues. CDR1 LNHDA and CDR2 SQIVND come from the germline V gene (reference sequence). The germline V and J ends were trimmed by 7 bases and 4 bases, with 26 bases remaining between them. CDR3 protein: CASNERRDRVHINQPQHF. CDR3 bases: TGTGCCAGTAACGAACGCAGGGACCGAGTACATATAAATCAGCCCCAGCATTTT.

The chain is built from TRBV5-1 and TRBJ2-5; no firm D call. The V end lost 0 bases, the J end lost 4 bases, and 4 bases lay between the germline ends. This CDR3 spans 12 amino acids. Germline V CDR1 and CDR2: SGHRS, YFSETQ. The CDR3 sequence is CASSLEGETQYF. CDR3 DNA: TGCGCCAGCAGCTTGGAGGGAGAGACCCAGTACTTC.

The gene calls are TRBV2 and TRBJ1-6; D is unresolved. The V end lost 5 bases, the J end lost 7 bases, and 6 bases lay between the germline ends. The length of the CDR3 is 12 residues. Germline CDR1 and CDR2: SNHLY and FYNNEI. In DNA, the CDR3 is TGTGCCAGCAGTACTTCCAATTCACCCCTCCACTTT. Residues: CASSTSNSPLHF. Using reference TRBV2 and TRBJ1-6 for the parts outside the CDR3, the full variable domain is EPEVTQTPSHQVTQMGQEVILRCVPISNHLYFYWYRQILGQKVEFLVSFYNNEISEKSEIFDDQFSVERPDGSNFTLKIRSTKLEDSAMYFCASSTSNSPLHFGNGTRLTVT.

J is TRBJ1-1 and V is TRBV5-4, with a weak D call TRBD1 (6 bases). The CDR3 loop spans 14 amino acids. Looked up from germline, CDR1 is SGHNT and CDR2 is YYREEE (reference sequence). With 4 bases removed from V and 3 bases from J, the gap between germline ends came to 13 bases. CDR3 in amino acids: CASSGGRGYTEAFF. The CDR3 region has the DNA TGTGCCAGCAGCGGGGGCAGGGGTTACACTGAAGCTTTCTTT.

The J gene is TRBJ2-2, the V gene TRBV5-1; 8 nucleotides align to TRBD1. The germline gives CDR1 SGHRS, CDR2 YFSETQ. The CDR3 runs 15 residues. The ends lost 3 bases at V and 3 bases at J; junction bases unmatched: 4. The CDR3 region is CASSYAQGDTGELFF. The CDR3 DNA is TGCGCCAGCAGCTACGCACAGGGGGACACCGGGGAGCTGTTTTTT.

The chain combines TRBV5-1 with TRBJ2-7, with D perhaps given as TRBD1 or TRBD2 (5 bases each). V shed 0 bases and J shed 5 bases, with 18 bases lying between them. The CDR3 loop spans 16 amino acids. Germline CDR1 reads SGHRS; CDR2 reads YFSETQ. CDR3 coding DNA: TGCGCCAGCAGCTTGGACCGTATCGGGGTGGGGGACGAGCAGTACTTC. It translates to CASSLDRIGVGDEQYF.

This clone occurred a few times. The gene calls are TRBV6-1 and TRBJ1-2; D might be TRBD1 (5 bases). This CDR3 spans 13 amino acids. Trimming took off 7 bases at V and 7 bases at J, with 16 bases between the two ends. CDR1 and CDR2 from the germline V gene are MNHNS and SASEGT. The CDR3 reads CASTQGGGGGYTF. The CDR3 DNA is TGTGCCAGCACCCAGGGCGGCGGGGGTGGCTACACCTTC.

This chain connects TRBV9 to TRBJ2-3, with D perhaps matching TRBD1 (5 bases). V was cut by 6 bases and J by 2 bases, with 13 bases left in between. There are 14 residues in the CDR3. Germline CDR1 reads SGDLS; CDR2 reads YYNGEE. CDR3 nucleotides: TGTGCCAGCAAAAAGGGGCTAGACACAGATACGCAGTATTTT. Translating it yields CASKKGLDTDTQYF.

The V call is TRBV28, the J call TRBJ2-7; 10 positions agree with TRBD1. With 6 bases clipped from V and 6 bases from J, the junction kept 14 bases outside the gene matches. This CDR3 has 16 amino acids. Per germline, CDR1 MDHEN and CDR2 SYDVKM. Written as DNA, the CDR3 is TGTGCCAGCAGCACAAGCCTCGGGACAGGGGCGCCCGAGCAGTACTTC. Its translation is CASSTSLGTGAPEQYF.

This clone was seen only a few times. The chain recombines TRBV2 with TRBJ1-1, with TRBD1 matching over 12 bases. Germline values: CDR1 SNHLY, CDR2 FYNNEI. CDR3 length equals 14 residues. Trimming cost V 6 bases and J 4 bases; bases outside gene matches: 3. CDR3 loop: CASRGQGAVTEAFF. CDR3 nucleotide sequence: TGTGCCAGCAGGGGACAGGGGGCTGTCACTGAAGCTTTCTTT.